This TCR beta chain derives from a study of shared clonotypes between healthy human individuals. About the study: The donors, two women and a few men, were aged 18 to 49. Study conclusions and caveats: Sorted-subset samples were not fully sequenced, rarefaction indicated.

Worth noting for this clone: Antigen specificity is unknown.

Replicate sorted-subset PCRs were loaded with 150 to 250 ng DNA, 30,000 to 35,000 T cell genomes. The protocol was immunoSEQ multiplex PCR, while the TCRdb copy is restricted to in-frame clones and leaves out a portion. Altogether 600,000 to 750,000 clones are present, around 77% being singletons, with the ten largest covering under 2%. Germline loops: CDR1 GTSNPN, CDR2 SVGIG (reference sequence). This CDR3 comprises 12 residues. Trimming took 5 bases from V and 1 from J, leaving 8 bases between them. Source material: memory CD4+ T cells sorted from blood. Subset here: CD45RA-negative fraction. This chain joins TRBV30 and TRBJ1-1, with TRBD1 as a possible D gene (5 bases). The receptor's source is a woman aged 25 to 45 in good health. CDR3 nucleotide sequence: TGTGCCTGGCGAGGACAGAACACTGAAGCTTTCTTT. Protein: CAWRGQNTEAFF.